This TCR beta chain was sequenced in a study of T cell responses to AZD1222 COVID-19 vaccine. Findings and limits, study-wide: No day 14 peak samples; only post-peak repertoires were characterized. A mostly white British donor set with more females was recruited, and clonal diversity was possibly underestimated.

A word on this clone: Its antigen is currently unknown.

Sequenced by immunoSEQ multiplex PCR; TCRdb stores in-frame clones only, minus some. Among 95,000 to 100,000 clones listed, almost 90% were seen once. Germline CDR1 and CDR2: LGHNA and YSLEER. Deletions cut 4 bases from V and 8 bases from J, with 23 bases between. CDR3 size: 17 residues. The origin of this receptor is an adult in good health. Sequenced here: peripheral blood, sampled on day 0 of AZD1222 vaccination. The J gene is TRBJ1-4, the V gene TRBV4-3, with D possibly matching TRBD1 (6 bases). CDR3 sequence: CASSRRAANAGGEKLFF. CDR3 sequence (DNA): TGCGCCAGCAGCCGCCGCGCGGCTAACGCGGGGGGCGAAAAACTGTTTTTT.